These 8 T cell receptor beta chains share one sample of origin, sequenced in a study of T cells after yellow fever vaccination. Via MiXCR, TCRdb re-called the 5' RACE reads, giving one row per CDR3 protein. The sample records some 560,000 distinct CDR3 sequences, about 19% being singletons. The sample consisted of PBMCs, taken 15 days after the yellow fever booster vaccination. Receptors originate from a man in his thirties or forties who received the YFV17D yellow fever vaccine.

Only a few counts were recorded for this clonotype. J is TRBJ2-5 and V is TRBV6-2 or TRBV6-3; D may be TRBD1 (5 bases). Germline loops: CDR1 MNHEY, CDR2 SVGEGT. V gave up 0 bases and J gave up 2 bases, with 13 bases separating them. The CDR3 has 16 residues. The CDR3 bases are TGTGCCAGCAGTTACTCGACCAGTGGGGCGCAAGAGACCCAGTACTTC. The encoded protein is CASSYSTSGAQETQYF.

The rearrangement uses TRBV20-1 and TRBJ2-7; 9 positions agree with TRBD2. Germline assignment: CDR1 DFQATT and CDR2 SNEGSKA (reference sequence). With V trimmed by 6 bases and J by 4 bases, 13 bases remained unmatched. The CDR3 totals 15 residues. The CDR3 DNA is TGCAGTGCCCCTCCCGGACTAGCGCTACAATACGAGCAGTACTTC. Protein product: CSAPPGLALQYEQYF.

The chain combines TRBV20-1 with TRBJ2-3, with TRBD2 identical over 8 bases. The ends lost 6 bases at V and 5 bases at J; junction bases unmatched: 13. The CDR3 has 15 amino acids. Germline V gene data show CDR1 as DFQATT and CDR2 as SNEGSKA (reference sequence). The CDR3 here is CSASPPGGFGDTQYF. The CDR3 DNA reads TGCAGTGCGAGTCCCCCGGGAGGGTTCGGAGATACGCAGTATTTT.

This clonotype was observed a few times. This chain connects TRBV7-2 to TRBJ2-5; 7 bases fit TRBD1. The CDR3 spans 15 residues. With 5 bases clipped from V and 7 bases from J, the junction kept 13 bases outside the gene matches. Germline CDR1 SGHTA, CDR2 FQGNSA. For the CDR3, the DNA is TGTGCCAGCAGCACAAGGACAGGTGGTTCAGGGACCCAGTACTTC. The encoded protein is CASSTRTGGSGTQYF.

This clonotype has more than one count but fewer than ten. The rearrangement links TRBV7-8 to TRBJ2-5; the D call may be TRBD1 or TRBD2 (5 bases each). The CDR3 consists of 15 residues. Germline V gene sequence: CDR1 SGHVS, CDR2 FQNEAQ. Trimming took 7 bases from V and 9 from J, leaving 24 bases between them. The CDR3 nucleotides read TGTGCCAGCACCCTACACACGACATCCGGGACCCCCCAGTACTTC. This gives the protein CASTLHTTSGTPQYF. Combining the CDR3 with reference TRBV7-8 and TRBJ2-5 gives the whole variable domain GAGVSQSPRYKVAKRGQDVALRCDPISGHVSLFWYQQALGQGPEFLTYFQNEAQLDKSGLPSDRFFAERPEGSVSTLKIQRTQQEDSAVYLCASTLHTTSGTPQYFGPGTRLLVL.

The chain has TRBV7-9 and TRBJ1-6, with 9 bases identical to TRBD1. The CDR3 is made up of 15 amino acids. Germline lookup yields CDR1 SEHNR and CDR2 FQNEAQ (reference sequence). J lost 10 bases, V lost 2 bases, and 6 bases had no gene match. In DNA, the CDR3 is TGTGCCAGCAGCTTACCGGGACAGGGATCATCACCCCTCCACTTT. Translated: CASSLPGQGSSPLHF.

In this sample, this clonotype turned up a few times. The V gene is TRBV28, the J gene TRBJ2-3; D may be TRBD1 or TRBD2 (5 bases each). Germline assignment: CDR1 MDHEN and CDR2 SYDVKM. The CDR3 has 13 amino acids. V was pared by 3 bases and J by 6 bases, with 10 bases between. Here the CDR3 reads CASSLGVLDTQYF. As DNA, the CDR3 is TGTGCCAGCAGTTTGGGGGTTTTGGATACGCAGTATTTT.

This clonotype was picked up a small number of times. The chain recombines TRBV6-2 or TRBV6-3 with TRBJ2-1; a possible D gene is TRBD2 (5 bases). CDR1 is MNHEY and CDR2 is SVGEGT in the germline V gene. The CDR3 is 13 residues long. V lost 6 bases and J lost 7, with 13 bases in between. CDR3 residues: CASRGPQRNEQFF. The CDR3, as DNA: TGTGCCAGCAGAGGCCCTCAGCGGAATGAGCAGTTCTTC.